Below, 18 T cell receptor beta chains from the same sample are listed, as sequenced in a study of graft-versus-host responses after intestinal transplantation. Assay: immunoSEQ multiplex PCR; the TCRdb copy retains only in-frame clones and omits some. The sample has 7,000 or so clones, around 30% seen once. Plated together were roughly 200,000 CFSE-labeled responder cells and roughly 200,000 irradiated, violet-dye-labeled stimulator cells. The sample here was alloreactive CD8+ T cells from a mixed lymphocyte reaction culture, taken before transplantation. The subset denotes: CFSE-low proliferating T cells sorted from roughly 6-day pre-transplant mixed lymphocyte reaction (GvH or HvG direction). These receptors were obtained from a human patient who was an organ donor for intestinal transplantation.

This chain uses TRBV21-1 with TRBJ2-1; TRBD2, the D gene given by the table, was not confirmed from the DNA. TRBV21-1 is a recognized pseudogene. The CDR3 extends over 17 amino acids. The CDR3 nucleotides are TGTGCCAGCAGAAGTGGACTAGCTACACCATCCGACAATGAGCAGTTCTTC. Translating it yields CASRSGLATPSDNEQFF.

J is TRBJ2-7 and V is TRBV6-6, with TRBD1 matching over 7 bases. Unmatched junction bases numbered 2, after V lost 6 bases and J lost 3 bases. The length of the CDR3 is 12 residues. Germline V CDR1 and CDR2: MNHNY, SVGAGI (reference sequence). The CDR3 nucleotides are TGTGCCAGCAGACAGGGGCTCTACGAGCAGTACTTC. This gives the protein CASRQGLYEQYF.

On this clone: The junction shows a germline mismatch at one end, possibly a read error. The gene calls are TRBV19 and TRBJ2-1; 10 nucleotides match TRBD2. Germline V gives CDR1 LNHDA, CDR2 SQIVND (reference sequence). There are 15 residues in the CDR3. The CDR3 loop is CGSSIGASGGNEQFF. For the CDR3, the DNA is TGTGGCAGTAGTATAGGGGCTAGCGGGGGCAATGAGCAGTTCTTC. The variable domain in full, with the rest retrieved from reference TRBV19 and TRBJ2-1, is DGGITQSPKYLFRKEGQNVTLSCEQNLNHDAMYWYRQDPGQGLRLIYYSQIVNDFQKGDIAEGYSVSREKKESFPLTVTSAQKNPTAFYLCGSSIGASGGNEQFFGPGTRLTVL.

This rearrangement joins TRBV6-6 to TRBJ2-7; D is unclear. The CDR3 sequence is 9 residues long. Germline V gives CDR1 MNHNY, CDR2 SVGAGI (reference sequence). The ends were cut back, 7 bases at V and 5 bases at J, with 3 bases in the middle. For the CDR3, the DNA is TGTGCCAGCACCCACGAGCAGTACTTC. This encodes CASTHEQYF.

The J gene is TRBJ2-7, the V gene TRBV7-3; the D gene is possibly TRBD2 (6 bases). This CDR3 comprises 15 residues. The ends were cut back, 9 bases at V and 0 bases at J, with 18 bases in the middle. Per the germline V gene, CDR1 is SGHTA and CDR2 is FQGTGA. The CDR3 protein is CASYIAAVSSYEQYF. CDR3 sequence (DNA): TGTGCCAGTTATATAGCGGCGGTAAGCTCCTACGAGCAGTACTTC. Based on the CDR3 plus reference TRBV7-3 and TRBJ2-7, the full variable domain is GAGVSQTPSNKVTEKGKYVELRCDPISGHTALYWYRQSLGQGPEFLIYFQGTGAADDSGLPNDRFFAVRPEGSVSTLKIQRTERGDSAVYLCASYIAAVSSYEQYFGPGTRLTVT.

This clone was observed a handful of times. The chain joins TRBV27 to TRBJ2-7, with no clear D. The ends were cut back, 3 bases at V and 5 bases at J, with 8 bases in the middle. The length of the CDR3 is 12 residues. Germline CDR1 is MNHEY and CDR2 is SMNVEV (reference sequence). CDR3 DNA: TGTGCCAGCAGTTTCTACGGCAACGAGCAGTACTTC. Translating gives CASSFYGNEQYF.

This clone is medium-sized in the sample. The chain uses TRBV7-6 and TRBJ2-7; TRBD2 is a possible D gene (5 bases). This CDR3 comprises 15 residues. V was clipped by 1 base and J by 3 bases, with 13 bases between them. CDR1 and CDR2 (germline): SGHVS, FNYEAQ. DNA of the CDR3: TGTGCCAGCAGCTTAGAAGCGAGGGCAAACTACGAGCAGTACTTC. It encodes CASSLEARANYEQYF.

There are a few counts of this clone. V and J are TRBV27 and TRBJ2-7, with a tentative D call TRBD2 (5 bases). The germline V gene has CDR1 MNHEY and CDR2 SMNVEV (reference sequence). The V gene lost 6 bases and the J gene lost 9 bases, with 24 bases spanning the gap. The CDR3 contains 15 residues. In nucleotides, the CDR3 is TGTGCCAGCAGGGGGAATCTGGGGTCTTTCGAGGGGCAGTACTTC. This translates into CASRGNLGSFEGQYF.

A few counts support this clone. The chain recombines TRBV19 with TRBJ2-7; TRBD1 matches at 9 bases. Germline V lookup: CDR1 LNHDA, CDR2 SQIVND (reference sequence). With V trimmed by 6 bases and J by 2 bases, 5 bases remained unmatched. The CDR3 totals 14 residues. CDR3 region: CASSVGTGPYEQYF. The CDR3 DNA reads TGTGCCAGTAGCGTTGGGACAGGGCCCTACGAGCAGTACTTC.

This chain joins TRBV11-2 and TRBJ2-2; the D is unclear. Germline CDR1 SGHAT, CDR2 FQNNGV. V was pared by 4 bases and J by 3 bases, with 9 bases between. CDR3 size: 14 residues. The CDR3 nucleotides are TGTGCCAGCAGCTGGCTTAGGGACACCGGGGAGCTGTTTTTT. Residues: CASSWLRDTGELFF.

This chain connects TRBV5-1 to TRBJ2-2; D gene ambiguous. V was pared by 1 base and J by 7 bases, with 5 bases between. Germline V gene sequence: CDR1 SGHRS, CDR2 YFSETQ. The CDR3 has 12 residues. In DNA form, the CDR3 reads TGCGCCAGCAGCTTGTGGGGCGGGGAGCTGTTTTTT. It encodes CASSLWGGELFF.

The rearrangement links TRBV5-1 to TRBJ2-3; perhaps D is TRBD1 or TRBD2 (5 bases each). The CDR3 sequence is 13 residues long. Germline V gene sequence: CDR1 SGHRS, CDR2 YFSETQ. Trimming took 7 bases from V and 3 from J, leaving 12 bases between them. The CDR3 here is CASRFGGTDTQYF. In nucleotides, the CDR3 is TGCGCCAGCCGTTTTGGGGGAACAGATACGCAGTATTTT.

This clone was picked up a small number of times. The J gene is TRBJ2-7, the V gene TRBV19; TRBD2 matches at 8 bases. V lost 5 bases to trimming and J lost 3 bases; unmatched junction nucleotides: 6. CDR1 and CDR2 (germline): LNHDA, SQIVND (reference sequence). The CDR3 is 14 residues long. Written as DNA, the CDR3 is TGTGCCAGTAGTCCAGCTAGCGGGTTCTACGAGCAGTACTTC. The encoded protein is CASSPASGFYEQYF.

This chain uses TRBV4-2 with TRBJ2-7; 10 nucleotides agree with TRBD1. The CDR3 totals 13 residues. The germline V gene encodes CDR1 LGHNA and CDR2 YNFKEQ. V lost 3 bases and J lost 7; bases outside the gene matches: 3. The CDR3 nucleotides are TGTGCCAGCAGCCAGTGGACAGGGGGTGAGCAGTACTTC. Amino acids: CASSQWTGGEQYF.

This clone was found a few times. The chain uses TRBV6-4 and TRBJ1-6, with 7 bases lining up with TRBD1. In germline, CDR1 is MRHNA, CDR2 SNTAGT. The CDR3 runs to 15 residues. V trimming: 5 bases; J trimming: 1 base; junction bases outside the gene matches: 2. The CDR3 reads CASSSGGSYNSPLHF. In DNA form, the CDR3 reads TGTGCCAGCAGTTCAGGGGGTTCCTATAATTCACCCCTCCACTTT.

The V call is TRBV4-3, the J call TRBJ1-2; D is perhaps TRBD1 (5 bases). The CDR3 length is 13 residues. V was pared by 3 bases and J by 4 bases, with 9 bases between. Germline V gene sequence: CDR1 LGHNA, CDR2 YSLEER. CDR3 amino acids: CASSQGRSYGYTF. The CDR3 DNA is TGCGCCAGCAGCCAGGGACGGAGCTATGGCTACACCTTC.

This CDR3 is CASQIGGNEQFF. In DNA, the CDR3 is TGTGCCAGCCAGATCGGGGGTAATGAGCAGTTCTTC. The J gene is TRBJ2-1, the V gene TRBV6-1; a possible D gene is TRBD2 (6 bases). The CDR3 runs to 12 residues. CDR1 is MNHNS, CDR2 SASEGT, per germline. The ends were cut back, 8 bases at V and 7 bases at J, with 12 bases in the middle.

This sequence joins TRBV6-9 and TRBJ1-2; D is uncertain. Germline V gene data show CDR1 as MNHGY and CDR2 as SVAAGI. Trimming removed 7 bases at V and 7 bases at J, with 13 bases between. This CDR3 comprises 12 residues. The CDR3 protein is CASMGNGPGYTF. The CDR3 nucleotides are TGTGCCAGCATGGGCAACGGACCTGGCTACACCTTC.